These T cell receptor beta chains were read from a single sample in a study of beta chain features in type 1 diabetes. The assay was immunoSEQ multiplex PCR, and TCRdb's table has in-frame clones only and misses some. The sample consists of around 150,000 clones, roughly 60% of them appearing once. Material for sequencing was naive CD4+ T cells from blood. All receptors come from a man aged 25-45 years with type 1 diabetes. Both conserved end residues are part of each CDR3. D genes are given only for firm matches. Size tells how often a clone was seen (once, few, many) or the class of an expanded clone, and some rows leave it out.

clone_size: -
d_call: TRBD1
v_call: TRBV29-1
j_call: TRBJ1-1
cdr3_aa: CSATTGVNTEAFF

clone_size: few
d_call: -
v_call: TRBV9
j_call: TRBJ2-3
cdr3_aa: CASSPDPTRADTQYF

clone_size: few
d_call: -
v_call: TRBV30
j_call: TRBJ2-7
cdr3_aa: CAWSRQYSYEQYF

clone_size: -
d_call: TRBD1
v_call: TRBV6-6
j_call: TRBJ2-3
cdr3_aa: CASRQGATDTQYF

clone_size: few
d_call: TRBD1
v_call: TRBV19
j_call: TRBJ1-1
cdr3_aa: CASSTGQGAYTEAFF

clone_size: -
d_call: TRBD1
v_call: TRBV25-1
j_call: TRBJ2-7
cdr3_aa: CASSEVGQRTYEQYF

clone_size: -
d_call: -
v_call: TRBV7-2
j_call: TRBJ1-6
cdr3_aa: CASSLVADSPLHF

clone_size: -
d_call: TRBD1
v_call: TRBV2
j_call: TRBJ1-2
cdr3_aa: CASSDRDRDYGYTF

clone_size: -
d_call: -
v_call: TRBV30
j_call: TRBJ2-5
cdr3_aa: CAWSVGPVEGTQYF

clone_size: -
d_call: -
v_call: TRBV7-9
j_call: TRBJ2-1
cdr3_aa: CASRGREREFF

clone_size: -
d_call: TRBD2
v_call: TRBV7-2
j_call: TRBJ2-3
cdr3_aa: CASKVGDTSGGRGTDTQYF

clone_size: -
d_call: TRBD2
v_call: TRBV7-2
j_call: TRBJ2-7
cdr3_aa: CASSLESGGTYEQYF

clone_size: -
d_call: -
v_call: TRBV7-9
j_call: TRBJ2-3
cdr3_aa: CASSLVSAGSTDTQYF

clone_size: -
d_call: TRBD1
v_call: TRBV30
j_call: TRBJ1-6
cdr3_aa: CAWSDTGGNSPLHF

clone_size: -
d_call: -
v_call: TRBV5-6
j_call: TRBJ1-5
cdr3_aa: CASSLRYNQPQHF

clone_size: -
d_call: TRBD2
v_call: TRBV11-2
j_call: TRBJ2-3
cdr3_aa: CASSPASGGAPDTQYF

clone_size: few
d_call: -
v_call: TRBV29-1
j_call: TRBJ2-5
cdr3_aa: CSLTIRETQYF

clone_size: -
d_call: TRBD1
v_call: TRBV5-1
j_call: TRBJ2-7
cdr3_aa: CASSLGTGPYEQYF

clone_size: -
d_call: TRBD1
v_call: TRBV30
j_call: TRBJ1-4
cdr3_aa: CAWSRTGGGEKLFF

clone_size: once
d_call: -
v_call: TRBV10-3
j_call: TRBJ1-1
cdr3_aa: CAISERTENTEAFF

clone_size: -
d_call: -
v_call: TRBV11-2
j_call: TRBJ2-7
cdr3_aa: CASNGLRGRYEQYF

clone_size: -
d_call: TRBD2
v_call: TRBV2
j_call: TRBJ2-1
cdr3_aa: CASRDRTSDYEQFF

clone_size: -
d_call: TRBD2
v_call: TRBV7-2
j_call: TRBJ2-5
cdr3_aa: CASSLDSGGETQYF

clone_size: -
d_call: TRBD2
v_call: TRBV7-2
j_call: TRBJ2-3
cdr3_aa: CASRSSGGTDTQYF

clone_size: -
d_call: -
v_call: TRBV25-1
j_call: TRBJ2-1
cdr3_aa: CASSAALRGNEQFF

clone_size: once
d_call: -
v_call: TRBV30
j_call: TRBJ2-7
cdr3_aa: CAWSPGSYEQYF

clone_size: -
d_call: -
v_call: TRBV14
j_call: TRBJ1-2
cdr3_aa: CASSQDGYGYTF

clone_size: -
d_call: -
v_call: TRBV28
j_call: TRBJ2-1
cdr3_aa: CASSSAPDRTNEQFF

clone_size: -
d_call: -
v_call: TRBV1
j_call: TRBJ2-7
cdr3_aa: CTSRAQQYF

clone_size: few
d_call: TRBD1
v_call: TRBV4-3
j_call: TRBJ1-1
cdr3_aa: CASSQDRGQAFF

clone_size: few
d_call: -
v_call: TRBV11-2
j_call: TRBJ2-3
cdr3_aa: CASSLIVVSTDTQYF